Sequencing of this T cell receptor beta chain was carried out in a study of cytomegalovirus exposure and HLA in healthy donors. The overall study: Early released data comprised 80 million to 90 million unique TCRs from HLA-typed donors. Findings and caveats of the study: Later, an analysis showed that TCR beta chains associated with HLA were more clonally expanded than others that were equally common. Later analysis identified several of the most significant clusters that appeared linked to common viral pathogens. Reported results showed that the classifier diagnosed cytomegalovirus status with high specificity and sensitivity.

Researchers ran the PCR with 60 Vbeta and 13 Jbeta primers. The protocol was immunoSEQ multiplex PCR, while the TCRdb copy is restricted to in-frame clones and leaves out a portion. The sample contains approximately 130,000 clones, about 80% of which appear only once. Per germline, CDR1 SQVTM and CDR2 ANQGSEA. CDR3 length equals 18 residues. The ends were cut back, 6 bases at V and 9 bases at J, with 33 bases in the middle. In regard to this clone: Its specificity is unknown.

The specimen sequenced was PBMCs. The clonotype was recovered from a boy aged 2 to 9 in good health and CMV-seronegative. This chain links TRBV29-1 with TRBJ2-1, with D possibly matching TRBD2 (7 bases). The CDR3 region has the DNA TGCAGCGTCCTACCATACCTCGAGGGGGGGGATAGTACAAGTGAGCAGTTCTTC. It yields the protein CSVLPYLEGGDSTSEQFF.